A selection of T cell receptor beta chains follows, all from one sample in a study of graft-versus-host responses after intestinal transplantation. Profiled with immunoSEQ multiplex PCR; TCRdb holds only in-frame clones, not every one. The profile shows fewer than 15,000 clones, approximately 33% of them singletons. The sample here was alloreactive CD8+ T cells from a mixed lymphocyte reaction culture, taken before intestinal transplant. Receptors originate from a human patient who received an intestinal transplant. Each CDR3 is given with its conserved first and last residue. D genes are given only for firm matches. Not all rows give a size; the values are once, few, many and, for expanded clones, a class.

D gene: TRBD1
clone size: few
J gene: TRBJ2-7
V gene: TRBV11-2
CDR3 DNA: TGTGCCAGCAGCTGGGGACAGGGAGTCAACGAGCAGTACTTC
CDR3 protein: CASSWGQGVNEQYF

D gene: TRBD2
clone size: -
J gene: TRBJ2-7
V gene: TRBV7-9
CDR3 DNA: TGTGCCAGCAGCGGGGGGGTAACCTACGAGCAGTACTTC
CDR3 protein: CASSGGVTYEQYF

D gene: TRBD2
clone size: few
J gene: TRBJ2-2
V gene: TRBV9
CDR3 DNA: TGTGCCAGCAACTGGGGGGGATCGAGCACCGGGGAGCTGTTTTTT
CDR3 protein: CASNWGGSSTGELFF

D gene: -
clone size: -
J gene: TRBJ1-3
V gene: TRBV19
CDR3 DNA: TGTGCCAGTAGTATGGCGGGAAGCTCTGGAAACACCATATATTTT
CDR3 protein: CASSMAGSSGNTIYF

D gene: TRBD1
clone size: few
J gene: TRBJ1-2
V gene: TRBV7-8
CDR3 DNA: TGTGCCAGCAGCTTAGCCTCAGGGGGCTACGGCTACACCTTC
CDR3 protein: CASSLASGGYGYTF

D gene: TRBD2
clone size: -
J gene: TRBJ2-1
V gene: TRBV5-4
CDR3 DNA: TGTGCCAGCAGCTTTAGCGGGGGGCCCGGGGATGAGCAGTTCTTC
CDR3 protein: CASSFSGGPGDEQFF

D gene: -
clone size: -
J gene: TRBJ1-1
V gene: TRBV27
CDR3 DNA: TGTGCCAGCAGTTCCAGGGAACAACAGAACACTGAAGCTTTCTTT
CDR3 protein: CASSSREQQNTEAFF

D gene: -
clone size: -
J gene: TRBJ2-3
V gene: TRBV27
CDR3 DNA: TGTGCCAGCAGCCCCGTTGGCACAGATACGCAGTATTTT
CDR3 protein: CASSPVGTDTQYF

D gene: TRBD1
clone size: -
J gene: TRBJ2-3
V gene: TRBV7-9
CDR3 DNA: TGTGCCAGCAGCTTAGGGGGGACAGGGCCAGATACGCAGTATTTT
CDR3 protein: CASSLGGTGPDTQYF

D gene: -
clone size: -
J gene: TRBJ2-7
V gene: TRBV7-8
CDR3 DNA: TGTGCCAGCAGCTTATGGGCAGGAAACTACGAGCAGTACTTC
CDR3 protein: CASSLWAGNYEQYF

D gene: TRBD1
clone size: -
J gene: TRBJ1-2
V gene: TRBV4-3
CDR3 DNA: TGCGCCAGCAGCCATACAGGGGTTAACTATGGCTACACCTTC
CDR3 protein: CASSHTGVNYGYTF

D gene: TRBD1
clone size: -
J gene: TRBJ1-1
V gene: TRBV4-3
CDR3 DNA: TGCGCCAGCAGCTGGAGGGGGCACACTGAAGCTTTCTTT
CDR3 protein: CASSWRGHTEAFF

D gene: -
clone size: -
J gene: TRBJ2-1
V gene: TRBV9
CDR3 DNA: TGTGCCAGCAGTAAAGGAGGGGGCCTTTCCAGTGAGCAGTTCTTC
CDR3 protein: CASSKGGGLSSEQFF

D gene: TRBD2
clone size: few
J gene: TRBJ2-3
V gene: TRBV2
CDR3 DNA: TGTGCCAGCTGTTGGACTAGCGGGGGGGCCAAGGGCACAGATACGCAGTATTTT
CDR3 protein: CASCWTSGGAKGTDTQYF

D gene: TRBD1
clone size: few
J gene: TRBJ1-6
V gene: TRBV4-3
CDR3 DNA: TGCGCCAGCAGCCAAGGGACAGGGAATAATTCACCCCTCCACTTT
CDR3 protein: CASSQGTGNNSPLHF

D gene: -
clone size: -
J gene: TRBJ2-7
V gene: TRBV7-9
CDR3 DNA: TGTGCCAGCAGCCCCACCGGACAGTCCTACGAGCAGTACTTC
CDR3 protein: CASSPTGQSYEQYF

D gene: TRBD1
clone size: few
J gene: TRBJ2-7
V gene: TRBV27
CDR3 DNA: TGTGCCAGCAGTTTAGGGACAGGGAGGCCCTACGAGCAGTACTTC
CDR3 protein: CASSLGTGRPYEQYF

D gene: -
clone size: -
J gene: TRBJ2-2
V gene: TRBV5-8
CDR3 DNA: TGTGCCAGCTCGGGGGGCACGACGAACACCGGGGAGCTGTTTTTT
CDR3 protein: CASSGGTTNTGELFF

D gene: TRBD2
clone size: -
J gene: TRBJ2-2
V gene: TRBV6-1
CDR3 DNA: TGTGCCAGCAGTGGGGGAGGGGAGGGCGTAACCGGGGAGCTGTTTTTT
CDR3 protein: CASSGGGEGVTGELFF

D gene: TRBD2
clone size: few
J gene: TRBJ2-3
V gene: TRBV9
CDR3 DNA: TGTGCCAGCAGCCCCGGGACTAGTCCGTTTACAGATACGCAGTATTTT
CDR3 protein: CASSPGTSPFTDTQYF

D gene: -
clone size: few
J gene: TRBJ1-5
V gene: TRBV11-2
CDR3 DNA: TGTGCCAGCAGCTTAGGCCAGAATCAGCCCCAGCATTTT
CDR3 protein: CASSLGQNQPQHF

D gene: -
clone size: -
J gene: TRBJ1-1
V gene: TRBV30
CDR3 DNA: TGTGCCTGGGATTCCGGACTGAACACTGAAGCTTCCTTT
CDR3 protein: CAWDSGLNTEASF

D gene: TRBD1
clone size: few
J gene: TRBJ1-1
V gene: TRBV30
CDR3 DNA: TGTGCCTGGGAACCCGGGACAGGGAAAATTGAAGCTTTCTTT
CDR3 protein: CAWEPGTGKIEAFF

D gene: -
clone size: -
J gene: TRBJ2-7
V gene: TRBV4-3
CDR3 DNA: TGCGCCAGCAGCCAAGGAACTAGCACCTACGAGCAGTACTTC
CDR3 protein: CASSQGTSTYEQYF

D gene: -
clone size: -
J gene: TRBJ1-2
V gene: TRBV19
CDR3 DNA: TGTGCCAGTAGTATGGGGCCCTCCTATGGCTACACCTTC
CDR3 protein: CASSMGPSYGYTF